This T cell receptor beta chain was obtained from a study of shared clonotypes between healthy human individuals. General study findings and limits: Generation of non-shared clonotypes was less probable than generation of clonotypes shared by all four donors. Roughly 5% of naive CD4 clonotypes were shared across several donors. Among the subsets, naive ones generally showed larger estimated richness than memory ones. Clonotype sharing across donors was expected to vary with sequencing depth.

Clones were read by immunoSEQ multiplex PCR, and TCRdb kept only the in-frame ones, dropping some. The data show under 750,000 clones, 55% to 80% seen once. As to this clone: Its antigen is undetermined.

This CDR3 has 15 residues. Germline V gene lookup returns CDR1 ENHRY and CDR2 SYGVKD. V dropped 6 bases and J dropped 3 bases, with 14 bases sitting between them. The sample consisted of memory CD4+ T cells sorted from blood. Subset specified: CD45RA-negative fraction. This chain uses TRBV10-3 with TRBJ2-2; TRBD2 might be the D (6 bases). The origin of this receptor is a young woman in good health. The CDR3 DNA follows: TGTGCCATCAGGGACGGCGGGACCTACACCGGGGAGCTGTTTTTT. This translates into CAIRDGGTYTGELFF.